These T cell receptor beta chains were read from a single sample in a study of blood T cell repertoires in COVID-19. Sequenced by immunoSEQ multiplex PCR; TCRdb stores in-frame clones only, minus some. Among approximately 240,000 clones listed, about 88% were seen once. Source material: peripheral blood. The receptors derive from a woman aged 40-49 years who had recovered from COVID-19. The CDR3 runs from the conserved cysteine through the conserved F or W. D genes are given only for firm matches. The size entry is marked missing in some rows and otherwise reads once, few, many or a size class.

clone size,V gene,D gene,J gene,CDR3 DNA,CDR3 protein
-,TRBV19,TRBD1,TRBJ2-1,TGTGCCAGTAGGCCGAACAGGGGCAATTACTATGAGCAGTTCTTC,CASRPNRGNYYEQFF
-,TRBV27,TRBD2,TRBJ2-1,TGTGCCAGCAGCCTAAACAGGGGCGCCGTTAGCGGGGGCTCCTACAATGAGCAGTTCTTC,CASSLNRGAVSGGSYNEQFF
few,TRBV6-5,TRBD1,TRBJ1-5,TGTGCCAGCAGACGCGACAGGGGCCCTTATCAGCCCCAGCATTTT,CASRRDRGPYQPQHF
once,TRBV6-2/TRBV6-3,TRBD1,TRBJ1-5,TGTGCCAGCAGTTGGGACCTGACGACAGGGACGTCGGGTAGAGGCAATCAGCCCCAGCATTTT,CASSWDLTTGTSGRGNQPQHF
once,TRBV11-2,TRBD2,TRBJ2-4,TGTGCCAGCAGCTCCACTCCGGGAGGGGGTCCAGCCAAAAACATTCAGTACTTC,CASSSTPGGGPAKNIQYF
-,TRBV28,TRBD1,TRBJ2-6,TGTGCCAGCAGGTCCGGACAGGGTGGTTCTCGGGCCAACGTCCTGACTTTC,CASRSGQGGSRANVLTF
-,TRBV6-2/TRBV6-3,-,TRBJ1-6,TGTGCCAGCAGCGAGATCCCCCTGAAGAGCTCCTATAATTCACCCCTCCACTTT,CASSEIPLKSSYNSPLHF
-,TRBV6-1,TRBD1,TRBJ1-2,TGTGCCAGCAGTGGATTTTTAACGGGACAGGGGGCTGGCTACACCTTC,CASSGFLTGQGAGYTF
-,TRBV20-1,-,TRBJ2-1,TGCAGTGCTAGAGTGGGGGCTTGGGAGTTCTTC,CSARVGAWEFF
-,TRBV4-2,-,TRBJ2-1,TGTGCCAGCAGCCAAGATGAAGCGGTTTCCTACAATGAGCAGTTCTTC,CASSQDEAVSYNEQFF
-,TRBV24-1,TRBD1,TRBJ2-2,TGTGCCACCAGTCTCGGACAGGCCACCGGGGAGCTGTTTTTT,CATSLGQATGELFF
-,TRBV19,-,TRBJ1-2,TGTGCCAGTAGTATAGATCGGGTACGCTACACCTTC,CASSIDRVRYTF
-,TRBV9,-,TRBJ1-4,TGTGCCAGCAGCGTATTAGGACAGATTAATGAAAAACTGTTTTTT,CASSVLGQINEKLFF
-,TRBV15,-,TRBJ2-7,TGTGCCACCAGCCGGGGACACCCAACCTACGAGCAGTACTTC,CATSRGHPTYEQYF
-,TRBV7-3,TRBD2,TRBJ2-7,TGTGCCAGCAGCGCTAGCGGTGCGACCGGGGACGAGCAGTACTTC,CASSASGATGDEQYF
-,TRBV27,TRBD1,TRBJ2-3,TGTGCCAGCAGTTCCCCAGACAGGGCTGCGCAGTATTTT,CASSSPDRAAQYF
-,TRBV12-3/TRBV12-4,-,TRBJ2-7,TGTGCCAGCAGCCCCCGAGTAGCCGAGCAGTACTTC,CASSPRVAEQYF
-,TRBV6-2/TRBV6-3,TRBD1,TRBJ1-5,TGTGCCAGCAGCCCCCCCCGGACAGGGGGCACTCAGCCCCAGCATTTT,CASSPPRTGGTQPQHF
-,TRBV18,TRBD2,TRBJ2-1,TGTGCCAGCTCCCAGGGACTAGCGGGAGGCAATGAGCAGTTCTTC,CASSQGLAGGNEQFF
-,TRBV7-6,-,TRBJ1-5,TGTGCCAGCAGCTATGGGCCCAGGGATCAGCCCCAGCATTTT,CASSYGPRDQPQHF
-,TRBV7-6,-,TRBJ2-1,TGTGCCAGCAGCTGGGACTTCTACAATGAGCAGTTCTTC,CASSWDFYNEQFF
few,TRBV4-2,TRBD2,TRBJ2-1,TGTGCCAGCAGCCAACTACTTCGGACTAGCGGGTCCTACAATGAGCAGTTCTTC,CASSQLLRTSGSYNEQFF
-,TRBV7-9,-,TRBJ2-1,TGTGCCAGCAGCACAACACAGGGTCCGGACAATGAGCAGTTCTTC,CASSTTQGPDNEQFF
-,TRBV7-3,TRBD2,TRBJ2-6,TGTGCCAGCAGTTTCCACGGGGGGGGCCGGGGGCCGGGGGCCAACGTCCTGACTTTC,CASSFHGGGRGPGANVLTF
-,TRBV7-3,TRBD1,TRBJ2-5,TGTGCCAGCAGCTCGCCAACCGGGACAGGGGCAGAGACCCAGTACTTC,CASSSPTGTGAETQYF
-,TRBV20-1,-,TRBJ1-1,TGCAGTGCTAGAAGCAGGATTGGAGCTTTCTTT,CSARSRIGAFF
-,TRBV3-1/TRBV3-2,-,TRBJ2-7,TGTGCCAGCAGCCAAGTGACCACCGGGGAGCAGTACTTC,CASSQVTTGEQYF
-,TRBV28,TRBD2,TRBJ2-5,TGTGCCAGCAGTTCCTCGAGCGGGGGGGTCGAGACCCAGTACTTC,CASSSSSGGVETQYF